This passage covers 21 T cell receptor beta chains from one sample sequenced in a study of control samples from healthy donors and cancer patients. Measured with immunoSEQ multiplex PCR; TCRdb has only the in-frame clones, and not every one. The profile shows about 190,000 clones, about 90% of them singletons. Sample: blood. Receptors originate from a man younger than 40 in good health.

The chain joins TRBV3-1 (or the pseudogene TRBV3-2) to TRBJ1-4; TRBD1 is a possible D gene (6 bases). This CDR3 contains 15 residues. Germline V gene sequence: CDR1 LGHDT, CDR2 YNNKEL (reference sequence). Trimming took off 4 bases at V and 2 bases at J, with 11 bases between the two ends. CDR3 sequence reads: CASSPRDRTNEKLFF. Written as DNA, the CDR3 is TGTGCCAGCAGCCCGAGAGACAGGACTAATGAAAAACTGTTTTTT.

This sequence joins TRBV11-2 and TRBJ2-7, with D tentatively TRBD2 (5 bases). CDR1 and CDR2 (germline): SGHAT, FQNNGV. This CDR3 has 15 amino acids. The germline V and J ends were trimmed by 7 bases and 2 bases, with 18 bases remaining between them. CDR3 protein: CASTMRLARPYEQYF. CDR3 sequence (DNA): TGTGCCAGCACCATGAGGCTAGCAAGACCCTACGAGCAGTACTTC.

J is TRBJ1-2 and V is TRBV2, with TRBD1 matching over 9 bases. Germline V gene lookup returns CDR1 SNHLY and CDR2 FYNNEI. The CDR3 length is 12 residues. The J segment lost 10 bases and the V segment lost 6 bases, leaving 6 bases of the junction unmatched. CDR3 coding DNA: TGTGCCAGCAGGGGGACAGGGTTTCTCTACACCTTC. Protein: CASRGTGFLYTF.

The genes are TRBV5-6 and TRBJ1-6; D perhaps matches TRBD1 (5 bases). This CDR3 region has 15 residues. The ends were cut back, 2 bases at V and 10 bases at J, with 16 bases in the middle. Germline assignment: CDR1 SGHDT and CDR2 YYEEEE. The CDR3 nucleotides read TGTGCCAGCAGCTTTGGTTGGGGCGGAGCCTCACCCCTCCACTTT. Protein product: CASSFGWGGASPLHF.

The chain joins TRBV6-5 to TRBJ2-1; possibly TRBD1 for D (5 bases). CDR3 length equals 14 residues. The V and J ends lost 11 bases and 9 bases respectively, with 23 bases between them. From germline, CDR1 is MNHEY and CDR2 SVGAGI. In nucleotides, the CDR3 is TGTGCCGGCCAAGGGGTAGCACGTAGAGGTGAGCAGTTCTTC. This encodes CAGQGVARRGEQFF.

The rearrangement links TRBV28 to TRBJ1-2; D not certain. Germline CDR1 MDHEN, CDR2 SYDVKM. Trimming stripped 3 bases from V and 8 bases from J, with 22 bases between. The CDR3 is made up of 16 amino acids. The CDR3 DNA reads as TGTGCCAGCAGTTTTCCCAAGACCGGAGCGCTACTGGGCTACACCTTC. Amino acids: CASSFPKTGALLGYTF.

CDR3 sequence (DNA): TGTGCCAGCAGACCGACAGGGACCGGGGAGCTGTTTTTT. Translating it yields CASRPTGTGELFF. The rearrangement links TRBV7-2 to TRBJ2-2; 7 nucleotides line up with TRBD1. Germline values: CDR1 SGHTA, CDR2 FQGNSA. The CDR3 is 13 residues long. With V trimmed by 6 bases and J by 5 bases, 3 bases remained unmatched. Complete variable domain (other parts from reference TRBV7-2 and TRBJ2-2): GAGVSQSPSNKVTEKGKDVELRCDPISGHTALYWYRQSLGQGLEFLIYFQGNSAPDKSGLPSDRFSAERTGGSVSTLTIQRTQQEDSAVYLCASRPTGTGELFFGEGSRLTVL.

This clone came up once. The V gene is TRBV7-7, the J gene TRBJ2-5, with D tentatively TRBD1 or TRBD2 (5 bases each). Germline values: CDR1 SSHAT, CDR2 FNYEAQ (reference sequence). Trimming took off 4 bases at V and 1 base at J, with 16 bases between the two ends. The CDR3 is 16 residues long. In DNA, the CDR3 is TGTGCCAGCAGCTGGGGGTTGGGACCGATCCAAGAGACCCAGTACTTC. Its translation is CASSWGLGPIQETQYF.

The CDR3 protein is CASSQPGQPYYGYTF. The DNA of the CDR3 is TGTGCCAGCAGCCAGCCGGGACAGCCTTACTATGGCTACACCTTC. The gene calls are TRBV14 and TRBJ1-2, with 7 bases aligning to TRBD1. CDR3 length equals 15 residues. Germline values: CDR1 SGHDN, CDR2 FVKESK. V shed 3 bases, J shed 3 bases, and the junction held 7 bases outside the gene matches.

The chain carries TRBV3-1 (or the pseudogene TRBV3-2) and TRBJ1-1; D unresolved. V shed 4 bases and J shed 0 bases, with 6 bases lying between them. The CDR3 length is 13 residues. Germline CDR1 LGHDT, CDR2 YNNKEL (reference sequence). In DNA form, the CDR3 reads TGTGCCAGCAGCCTGGCCCTGAACACTGAAGCTTTCTTT. Protein: CASSLALNTEAFF.

This clone was detected once. The chain is built from TRBV2 and TRBJ1-6; D is undetermined. The CDR3 contains 17 residues. V was clipped by 10 bases and J by 2 bases, with 21 bases between them. The germline V gene has CDR1 SNHLY and CDR2 FYNNEI. Here the CDR3 DNA reads TGTGCCACCATGCCCGCCCTCGGGGATCCCTATAATTCACCCCTCCACTTT. Residues: CATMPALGDPYNSPLHF.

CDR3 sequence reads: CARMLDGSRTTEAFF. CDR3 nucleotide sequence: TGTGCCAGAATGCTAGACGGTTCGAGGACCACCGAAGCTTTCTTT. The V and J genes are TRBV5-3 and TRBJ1-1, with D hard to call. TRBV5-3 belongs to the ORF category, with a function that is uncertain. The CDR3 contains 15 residues. V was clipped by 6 bases and J by 8 bases, with 23 bases between them.

This chain connects TRBV10-3 to TRBJ1-6; TRBD1 matches at 9 bases. With V trimmed by 2 bases and J by 7 bases, 0 bases remained unmatched. This CDR3 is built from 14 residues. Germline V gene lookup returns CDR1 ENHRY and CDR2 SYGVKD. The CDR3 bases are TGTGCCATCAGTGAGACAGGGGGCAATTCACCCCTCCACTTT. It encodes CAISETGGNSPLHF.

Regarding this clone: This same CDR3 is encoded by further DNA sequences in the sample. The chain recombines TRBV2 with TRBJ2-6; D not certain. The CDR3 is made up of 13 amino acids. The V gene lost 2 bases and the J gene lost 4 bases, with 3 bases spanning the gap. Per germline, CDR1 SNHLY and CDR2 FYNNEI. For the CDR3, the DNA is TGTGCCAGCAGTGAATCCGGGGCCAACGTCCTGACTTTC. Its protein is CASSESGANVLTF.

The rearrangement links TRBV6-5 to TRBJ2-1; D remains ambiguous. The CDR3 loop spans 13 amino acids. V was pared by 6 bases and J by 4 bases, with 10 bases between. Germline values: CDR1 MNHEY, CDR2 SVGAGI. The CDR3 coding sequence is TGTGCCAGCAGAGGCCCAACTTACAATGAGCAGTTCTTC. It yields the protein CASRGPTYNEQFF.

The genes are TRBV30 and TRBJ1-1; D is perhaps TRBD1 (6 bases). The germline V and J ends were trimmed by 1 base and 9 bases, with 15 bases remaining between them. This CDR3 has 13 amino acids. In germline, CDR1 is GTSNPN, CDR2 SVGIG (reference sequence). CDR3 region: CAWSGGAHRKAFF. CDR3 coding DNA: TGTGCCTGGAGTGGGGGGGCCCACCGTAAAGCTTTCTTT.

The chain recombines TRBV7-8 with TRBJ2-1, with D uncertain. With 5 bases removed from V and 9 bases from J, the gap between germline ends came to 17 bases. Per the germline V gene, CDR1 is SGHVS and CDR2 is FQNEAQ. This CDR3 contains 14 residues. The CDR3 DNA reads as TGTGCCAGCAGCCCACGCTGGTTAGTGCGTGAGCAGTTCTTC. It yields the protein CASSPRWLVREQFF.

In its sample, this clone was seen a few times. The chain has TRBV5-1 and TRBJ2-7; TRBD1 matches 10 bases. Germline V gives CDR1 SGHRS, CDR2 YFSETQ. The CDR3 sequence is 17 residues long. J lost 3 bases, V lost 2 bases, and 11 bases had no gene match. For the CDR3, the DNA is TGCGCCAGCAGCTTTTCGGGACAGGGGAAGAACGGCTACGAGCAGTACTTC. Translation gives CASSFSGQGKNGYEQYF.

The CDR3: CASSLVRTGSGNTIYF. CDR3 sequence (DNA): TGTGCCAGCAGCTTAGTTCGGACAGGCTCTGGAAACACCATATATTTT. This chain joins TRBV7-9 and TRBJ1-3; 7 positions agree with TRBD1. The CDR3 spans 16 residues. Germline-derived CDR1 and CDR2 are SEHNR and FQNEAQ (reference sequence). V was clipped by 1 base and J by 0 bases; unmatched bases: 3.

The chain couples TRBV5-4 to TRBJ1-2; TRBD1 agrees at 10 bases. CDR3 length equals 15 residues. The germline V gene encodes CDR1 SGHNT and CDR2 YYREEE (reference sequence). Trimming took 0 bases from V and 4 from J; bases not matched to a gene: 3. CDR3 DNA sequence: TGTGCCAGCAGCTTGGGGACAGGGGGTAGCTATGGCTACACCTTC. It encodes CASSLGTGGSYGYTF.

For the CDR3, the DNA is TGTGCCAGCAGCCTACTGGGGACAGGGACCCCCAACGTCCTGACTTTC. It specifies CASSLLGTGTPNVLTF. This chain connects TRBV3-1 (or the pseudogene TRBV3-2) to TRBJ2-6, with 9 bases fitting TRBD1. CDR3 length equals 16 residues. V shed 4 bases, J shed 8 bases, and the junction held 9 bases outside the gene matches. Germline CDR1 and CDR2: LGHDT and YNNKEL (reference sequence).